This T cell receptor beta chain emerged from a study of a mutant IDH1 vaccine in newly diagnosed glioma. Study-wide background: Former treatment meant radiotherapy, temozolomide, or both; the majority had gotten both. General observations from the study: Across multiple MHC alleles, almost 95% of patients had vaccine-induced responses.

Comment on this clone: Its specificity is unknown.

V lost 1 base to trimming and J lost 7 bases, with 12 bases between them. Germline-derived CDR1 and CDR2 are SGHRS and YFSETQ. The CDR3 consists of 14 residues. Here immunoSEQ multiplex PCR was the method, and the copy in TCRdb shows in-frame clones only, minus some. The sample includes about 98,000 clones, over 85% seen only once; the top ten take under 0.65%. Noted time point: baseline, week 1 (first vaccination visit). The sample's treatment: pre-vaccination baseline after standard-of-care therapy. The astrocytomas were IDH1-mutant, ATRX-negative, and WHO grade 3 or 4. The TCR sequence derives from a woman in her forties or fifties with glioma. The chain employs TRBV5-1 and TRBJ1-3; D is possibly TRBD1 (5 bases). Specimen: PBMCs, collected from a glioma patient treated with radiotherapy, temozolomide or both. The CDR3 DNA sequence: TGCGCCAGCAGCTTGTCCCCAGGGAGTAACACCATATATTTT. As protein: CASSLSPGSNTIYF.